The 2 T cell receptor beta chains below all came from one sample that was sequenced in a study of spatial heterogeneity in lung cancer (dated by TCRdb to between 2018 and 2021). The method behind the library was 5' RACE. TCRdb shows the sequencer as NextSeq 500. TCRdb reprocessed the public reads (quality trimming at Q25 with fastp, clone calling with MiXCR) and kept in-frame beta chains. Each CDR3 protein gets just one entry, which takes the most common genes and DNA from the rows behind it. Counted in this sample were some 28,000 distinct CDR3 sequences; around 8% of them appeared once. About 37% of the sample goes to the ten largest clones. This sample's time point label indicates: sample taken at primary tumor resection. Whole RNA extracted from tumor and nontumor lung tissue, or from cryopreserved PBMC samples, was used for TCR sequencing without cell sorting. Sequencing was performed on PBMCs, taken at surgery. The receptors originated from a female donor with early-stage non-small cell lung cancer.

This clonotype has just a few counts. This chain uses TRBV28 with TRBJ2-4, with D possibly matching TRBD1 (6 bases). The germline V gene has CDR1 MDHEN and CDR2 SYDVKM. The CDR3 has 15 residues. V was pared by 2 bases and J by 3 bases, with 11 bases between. CDR3 loop: CASSLPPGDKNIQYF. CDR3 in DNA: TGTGCCAGCAGTTTACCTCCAGGGGACAAAAACATTCAGTACTTC. The variable domain in full, with the rest retrieved from reference TRBV28 and TRBJ2-4, is DVKVTQSSRYLVKRTGEKVFLECVQDMDHENMFWYRQDPGLGLRLIYFSYDVKMKEKGDIPEGYSVSREKKERFSLILESASTNQTSMYLCASSLPPGDKNIQYFGAGTRLSVL.

This clonotype came up many times. The chain employs TRBV14 and TRBJ2-7; D might be TRBD1 or TRBD2, each matching 5 bases. The CDR3 length is 16 residues. Trimming stripped 4 bases from V and 5 bases from J, with 21 bases between. The V gene's germline CDR1 is SGHDN and CDR2 FVKESK. This chain's CDR3 is CASSRWSREKIHEQYV. The CDR3 region has the DNA TGTGCCAGCAGCCGCTGGTCCAGGGAGAAAATCCACGAGCAGTACGTC.